One sample yielded the 3 T cell receptor beta chains listed below, sequenced in a study of blood T cell repertoires in COVID-19. Generated by immunoSEQ multiplex PCR, the TCRdb table keeps only in-frame clones and is missing some. The sample has fewer than 350,000 clones, about 76% seen once; the top ten hold around 2.9%. The sequencing sample was made of peripheral blood. These receptors were obtained from a woman aged 55-70 years with active or convalescent COVID-19.

The chain employs TRBV7-2 and TRBJ2-2; TRBD2 is a possible D gene (5 bases). Germline V gene data show CDR1 as SGHTA and CDR2 as FQGNSA. V was trimmed by 4 bases and J by 0 bases, leaving 6 bases between them. There are 14 residues in the CDR3. The DNA of the CDR3 is TGTGCCAGCAGCTGGGGAGCGAACACCGGGGAGCTGTTTTTT. It codes for CASSWGANTGELFF.

This chain joins TRBV6-1 and TRBJ1-2; D unclear. Germline-derived CDR1 and CDR2 are MNHNS and SASEGT. V lost 2 bases, J lost 4 bases, and 11 bases lay in between. The CDR3 covers 14 residues. CDR3 sequence reads: CASSESGSPYGYTF. CDR3 coding DNA: TGTGCCAGCAGTGAATCTGGCAGTCCCTATGGCTACACCTTC.

This rearrangement joins TRBV4-3 to TRBJ1-5; 7 positions match TRBD1. This CDR3 comprises 13 residues. Germline CDR1 reads LGHNA; CDR2 reads YSLEER. Trimming cost V 3 bases and J 8 bases; bases outside gene matches: 4. Here the CDR3 DNA reads TGCGCCAGCAGCCACGCCCAGGGGGAGCCCCAGCATTTT. As protein: CASSHAQGEPQHF.